This T cell receptor beta chain was obtained from a study of radiotherapy plus CTLA-4 blockade in lung cancer. Produced via immunoSEQ multiplex PCR; TCRdb's table is partial and in-frame only. The sample has roughly 80,000 clones; about 79% are singletons. Study-wide results and limits: Clones derived from tumor TCRs expanded in blood after radiotherapy plus ipilimumab.

CDR3 length equals 16 residues. Per the germline V gene, CDR1 is SGHRS and CDR2 is YFSETQ. The V and J ends lost 4 bases and 3 bases, in that order; junction bases with no gene match: 7. Details on this clone: Its antigen is not identified.

The starting material was peripheral blood, obtained from a patient treated with radiotherapy plus ipilimumab. The receptor was isolated from a human donor with non-small cell lung cancer who had a partial response to radiotherapy plus ipilimumab. Some clones in this sample may be carry-over from other donors' samples. The rearrangement links TRBV5-1 to TRBJ2-3, with TRBD2 identical over 11 bases. CDR3 in DNA: TGCGCCAGCAGCCCGGGGGTAGCGGGAGGGACAGATACGCAGTATTTT. Translation gives CASSPGVAGGTDTQYF. The full variable domain, in which reference TRBV5-1 and TRBJ2-3 provide the parts outside the CDR3, is KAGVTQTPRYLIKTRGQQVTLSCSPISGHRSVSWYQQTPGQGLQFLFEYFSETQRNKGNFPGRFSGRQFSNSRSEMNVSTLELGDSALYLCASSPGVAGGTDTQYFGPGTRLTVL.